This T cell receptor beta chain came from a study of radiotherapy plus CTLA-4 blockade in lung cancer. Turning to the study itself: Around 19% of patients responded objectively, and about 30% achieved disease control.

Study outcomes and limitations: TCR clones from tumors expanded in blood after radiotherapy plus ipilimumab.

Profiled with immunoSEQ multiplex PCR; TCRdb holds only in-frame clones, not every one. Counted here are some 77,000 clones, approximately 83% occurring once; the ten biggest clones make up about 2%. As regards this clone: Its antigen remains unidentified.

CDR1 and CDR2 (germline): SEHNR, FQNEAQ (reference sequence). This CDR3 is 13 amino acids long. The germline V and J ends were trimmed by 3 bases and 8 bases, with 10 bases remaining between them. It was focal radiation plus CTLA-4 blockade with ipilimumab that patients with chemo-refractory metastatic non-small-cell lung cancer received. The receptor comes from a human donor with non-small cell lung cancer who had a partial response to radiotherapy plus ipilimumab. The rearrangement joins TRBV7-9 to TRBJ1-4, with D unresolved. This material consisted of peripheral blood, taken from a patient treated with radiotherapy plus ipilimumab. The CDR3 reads CASSFRLGEKLFF. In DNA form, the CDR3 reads TGTGCCAGCAGCTTCAGGTTAGGCGAAAAACTGTTTTTT.